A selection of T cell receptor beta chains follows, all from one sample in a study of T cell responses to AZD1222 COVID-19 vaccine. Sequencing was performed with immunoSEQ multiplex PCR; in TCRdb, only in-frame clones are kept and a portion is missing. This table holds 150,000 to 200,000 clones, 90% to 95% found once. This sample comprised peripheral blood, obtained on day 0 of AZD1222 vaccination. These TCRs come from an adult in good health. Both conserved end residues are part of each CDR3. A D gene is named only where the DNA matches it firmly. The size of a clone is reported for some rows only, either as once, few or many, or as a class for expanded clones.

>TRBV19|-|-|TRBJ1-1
TGTGCCAGTATTCGTCCTGGGGGGAACACTGAAGCTTTCTTT
CASIRPGGNTEAFF
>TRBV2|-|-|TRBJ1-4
TGTGCCAGCAGCAGGGGTATGGATGAAAAACTGTTTTTT
CASSRGMDEKLFF
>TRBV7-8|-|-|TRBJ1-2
TGTGCCAGCAGCTTAGGAGTTGGGACCCTGGGCTATGGCTACACCTTC
CASSLGVGTLGYGYTF
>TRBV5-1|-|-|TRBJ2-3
TGCGCCAGCAGCTTGGAAGGGATCCGCACAGATACGCAGTATTTT
CASSLEGIRTDTQYF
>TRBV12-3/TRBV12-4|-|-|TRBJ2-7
TGTGCCAGCAGTTTAAACGGAGGATCCGAGCAGTACTTC
CASSLNGGSEQYF
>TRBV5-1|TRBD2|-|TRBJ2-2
TGCGCCAGCAGCTTCGAGACTAGCGGGAGAGCCACCGGGGAGCTGTTTTTT
CASSFETSGRATGELFF
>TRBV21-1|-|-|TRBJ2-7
TGTGCCAGCAGCAAAGAAGCGGGCAGTCACCAAATGGGTCCCTACGAGCAGTACTTC
CASSKEAGSHQMGPYEQYF
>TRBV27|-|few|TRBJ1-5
TGTGCCAGCAGTTTAATGGGGGCGAGGAATCAGCCCCAGCATTTT
CASSLMGARNQPQHF
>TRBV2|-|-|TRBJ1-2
TGTGCCAGCGAGGGAACGGACGGGTTCTATGGCTACACCTTC
CASEGTDGFYGYTF
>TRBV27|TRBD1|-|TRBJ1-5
TGTGCCAGCAGTTTATCGGCACCGGGACAGGGGAGCGGCAATCAGCCCCAGCATTTT
CASSLSAPGQGSGNQPQHF
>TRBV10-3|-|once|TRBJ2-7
TGTGCCATCAGTGAGGGGACCGTAGCCTCCTACGAGCAGTACTTC
CAISEGTVASYEQYF
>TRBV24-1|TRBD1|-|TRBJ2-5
TGTGCCACCAGTGATCACGACAGGGACCAAGAGACCCAGTACTTC
CATSDHDRDQETQYF
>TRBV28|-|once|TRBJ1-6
TGTGCCAGCAGTTTGAGGCTGGGCCTCGGTGGTAATAGGACACCCCTCCACTTT
CASSLRLGLGGNRTPLHF
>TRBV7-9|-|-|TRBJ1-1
TGTGCCAGCAGCAAACAAGCAGGGTTGGGGAACACTGAAGCTTTCTTT
CASSKQAGLGNTEAFF
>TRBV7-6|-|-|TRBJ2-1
TGTGCCAGCAGCTTAACTAGCCCAGGGGCCTACAATGAGCAGTTCTTC
CASSLTSPGAYNEQFF
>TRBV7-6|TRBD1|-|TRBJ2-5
TGTGCCAGCAGCTCCATCGGACAGGGTCAAGAGACCCAGTACTTC
CASSSIGQGQETQYF
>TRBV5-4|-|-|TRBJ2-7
TGTGCCAGCAGCGCCAATACTTACGAGCAGTACTTC
CASSANTYEQYF
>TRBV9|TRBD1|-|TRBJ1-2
TGTGCCAGCAGCGCCCTGACAGGGGACTATGGCTACACCTTC
CASSALTGDYGYTF
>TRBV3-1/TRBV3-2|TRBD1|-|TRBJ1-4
TGTGCCAGCAGCCAAGGGACCGGTCGGGACAGTCTTTGTTTT
CASSQGTGRDSLCF
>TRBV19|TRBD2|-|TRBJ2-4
TGTGCCAGTAGTAGGGGGGGAGCGGTCCTAGCCAAAAACATTCAGTACTTC
CASSRGGAVLAKNIQYF
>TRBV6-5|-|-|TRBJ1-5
TGTGCCAGCAGCCAGGCGTCATACAGCAATCAGCCCCAGCATTTT
CASSQASYSNQPQHF
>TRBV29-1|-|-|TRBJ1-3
TGCAGCGTTGAAGTCAGGGGAAGTGGAAACACCATATATTTT
CSVEVRGSGNTIYF
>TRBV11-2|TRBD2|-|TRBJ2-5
TGTGCCAGCAGCCCCCGGAGCGGGAGGACACAAGAGACCCAGTACTTC
CASSPRSGRTQETQYF
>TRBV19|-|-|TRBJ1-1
TGTGCCAGTAGTGCCAGACAGGCAGGGGCTGAAGCTTTCTTT
CASSARQAGAEAFF